This TCR beta chain appears in the sequencing data of a study of CD8+CD57+ T cells in acquired aplastic anemia. Overall study: Across the sorted CD4+ and CD8+ cells, DNA amounts averaged roughly 3.5 ug. Findings and limits, study-wide: There were twenty-nine CD8+ CDR3 sequences that occurred in both patients and controls.

Trimming removed 0 bases from V and 2 bases from J, with 5 bases in between. There are 13 residues in the CDR3. Per germline, CDR1 LGHDT and CDR2 YNNKEL (reference sequence). Genomic DNA templated the TCR beta VDJ and CDR3 profiling. TCRdb reanalysed the reads using MiXCR and keeps one entry per CDR3 protein. The table shows approximately 300,000 distinct CDR3 sequences, with about 50% occurring only once. Patients chosen for sequencing had CD8+CD57+ cells that had expanded, as shown by flow cytometry. The sample holds a few counts of this clonotype. The target antigen is unknown. The sequence came from a human donor with aplastic anemia. The rearrangement links TRBV3-1 to TRBJ2-7, with D unresolved. The sample comprised sorted CD4+, CD8+, or CD8+CD57+ T cells (not recorded which) from PBMCs. This CDR3 reads CASSQDYPYEQYF. The CDR3 DNA reads TGTGCCAGCAGCCAAGACTATCCCTACGAGCAGTACTTC.